A selection of T cell receptor beta chains follows, all from one sample in a study of CD8+ T cells in alopecia areata. The repertoire was sequenced with immunoSEQ multiplex PCR; TCRdb's copy has only in-frame clones and lacks some. The table lists under 350,000 clones, 58% of them singletons, with around 1.7% in the top ten. This material consisted of CD4+ T cells sorted from blood, taken at week 24, from a patient treated with tofacitinib. The receptors originated from a human donor with alopecia areata. CDR3s include the opening cysteine and the closing phenylalanine or tryptophan. A D gene is named only where the DNA matches it firmly.

CDR3	D	V	length	J
CASSQYTGRAPGYF	NA	TRBV4-3	14	TRBJ2-3
CASSPDQRDTQYF	NA	TRBV18	13	TRBJ2-3
CASSRTGSYEQYF	TRBD1	TRBV28	13	TRBJ2-7
CASSPRMNTEAFF	NA	TRBV7-6	13	TRBJ1-1
CAISEKFDTEAFF	NA	TRBV10-3	13	TRBJ1-1
CASSLDRGTYEQYF	TRBD1	TRBV7-9	14	TRBJ2-7
CASATPRAYGYTF	NA	TRBV12-5	13	TRBJ1-2
CSVVSGTRATEAFF	NA	TRBV29-1	14	TRBJ1-1
CSVATGTWGTEAFF	NA	TRBV29-1	14	TRBJ1-1
CASSSRRDRGDEQYF	TRBD1	TRBV5-1	15	TRBJ2-7